This paragraph covers one T cell receptor (beta chain) sequence. Antigen specificity is unknown. The assay was immunoSEQ multiplex PCR, and TCRdb's table has in-frame clones only and misses some. The sample has some 26,000 clones, roughly four fifths seen once. Trimming took off 7 bases at V and 0 bases at J, with 16 bases between the two ends. The CDR3 contains 16 residues. Germline V gene sequence: CDR1 MNHNY, CDR2 SVGAGI (reference sequence). This sample was taken from a study of stem cell transplantation in POMP-related autoinflammatory disease. Overall study results and limits: Fewer unique TRB V-J gene pairings were identified in patients with PRAID.

The sample was CD4+ T cells from PBMCs, taken before stem cell transplantation. The TCR originated in a human donor with POMP-related autoinflammation and immune dysregulation (PRAID). The V gene is TRBV6-6, the J gene TRBJ1-5, with a tentative D call TRBD1 (6 bases). In nucleotides, the CDR3 is TGTGCCAGCAAAGGGGGAAGCGGAGATAGCAATCAGCCCCAGCATTTT. Its protein is CASKGGSGDSNQPQHF.